One and the same sample provided the 15 T cell receptor beta chains below, sequenced in a study of T cells after yellow fever vaccination. TCRdb re-analysed the 5' RACE reads in MiXCR, keeping a single row per CDR3 protein. The table records about 160,000 distinct CDR3 sequences, approximately 6.7% of them present only once. The sample here was CD4+ T cells sorted from PBMCs, taken about 5 days after the first yellow fever vaccination. The source is a man aged 18 to 30 who received the YFV17D yellow fever vaccine.

This clonotype was counted many times. The chain joins TRBV2 to TRBJ2-1; TRBD1 aligns across 7 bases. Germline CDR1 and CDR2: SNHLY and FYNNEI. The CDR3 extends over 14 amino acids. V shed 3 bases and J 7 bases; nucleotides not matched to a gene: 6. CDR3 sequence (DNA): TGTGCCAGCAGTGAGGGCAGGGGGAATAATGAGCAGTTCTTC. Its protein product is CASSEGRGNNEQFF.

This clonotype was counted between two and nine times. The rearrangement links TRBV7-2 to TRBJ1-5; D ambiguous. The CDR3 has 13 amino acids. Germline CDR1 SGHTA, CDR2 FQGNSA. Trimming pared 7 bases from V and 6 bases from J, leaving 13 bases between. CDR3 protein: CASTLSPPQPQHF. CDR3 sequence (DNA): TGTGCCAGCACCTTGTCCCCCCCTCAGCCCCAGCATTTT.

This clonotype came up many times. The chain carries TRBV18 and TRBJ1-1, with no clear D. V was cut by 5 bases and J by 5 bases, with 15 bases left in between. Germline CDR1 is KGHSH and CDR2 is LQKENI. CDR3 length equals 14 residues. CDR3 sequence reads: CASSTLPGMTEAFF. In nucleotides, the CDR3 is TGTGCCAGCTCAACCTTGCCGGGAATGACTGAAGCTTTCTTT.

This clonotype was detected only a few times. The chain is built from TRBV9 and TRBJ2-3, with no clear D. The CDR3 is made up of 15 amino acids. V lost 0 bases, J lost 1 base, and 9 bases lay in between. The germline V gene encodes CDR1 SGDLS and CDR2 YYNGEE. CDR3 in DNA: TGTGCCAGCAGCGTAGACCCCATTGGCACAGATACGCAGTATTTT. This encodes CASSVDPIGTDTQYF.

The V and J genes are TRBV19 and TRBJ1-1, with D possibly TRBD1 on 5 matching bases. In germline, CDR1 is LNHDA, CDR2 SQIVND (reference sequence). This CDR3 comprises 15 residues. With 7 bases removed from V and 2 bases from J, the gap between germline ends came to 17 bases. As DNA, the CDR3 is TGTGCCAGTAAGGAGGGGTCGCCGAGTAACACTGAAGCTTTCTTT. It yields the protein CASKEGSPSNTEAFF.

This clonotype has just a few counts. The chain joins TRBV5-1 to TRBJ2-6; TRBD2 matches at 11 bases. CDR3 length equals 16 residues. Germline V gene data show CDR1 as SGHRS and CDR2 as YFSETQ. The ends lost 1 base at V and 4 bases at J; junction bases unmatched: 1. The chain's CDR3 is CASSLRLAGGANVLTF. CDR3 DNA sequence: TGCGCCAGCAGCTTGCGACTAGCGGGGGGGGCCAACGTCCTGACTTTC.

J is TRBJ2-3 and V is TRBV5-5, with 10 bases aligning to TRBD2. With V trimmed by 4 bases and J by 4 bases, 9 bases remained unmatched. This CDR3 has 16 residues. CDR1 and CDR2 (germline): SGHKS, YYEKEE (reference sequence). This CDR3 is CASSPTASGGSDTQYF. The CDR3 coding sequence is TGTGCCAGCAGCCCGACAGCTAGCGGGGGATCAGATACGCAGTATTTT. The full variable domain, with the rest looked up from reference TRBV5-5 and TRBJ2-3, is DAGVTQSPTHLIKTRGQQVTLRCSPISGHKSVSWYQQVLGQGPQFIFQYYEKEERGRGNFPDRFSARQFPNYSSELNVNALLLGDSALYLCASSPTASGGSDTQYFGPGTRLTVL.

The sample holds many counts of this clonotype. The V gene is TRBV28, the J gene TRBJ2-7; D gene unclear. Germline V CDR1 and CDR2: MDHEN, SYDVKM. The germline V and J ends were trimmed by 5 bases and 2 bases, with 13 bases remaining between them. There are 14 residues in the CDR3. The CDR3, as DNA: TGTGCCAGCAGTACACCGTACCGGACCTACGAGCAGTACGTC. As protein: CASSTPYRTYEQYV.

This clonotype was seen a handful of times. The genes are TRBV7-2 and TRBJ1-6; D call uncertain. Germline-derived CDR1 and CDR2 are SGHTA and FQGNSA. V lost 6 bases to trimming and J lost 0 bases, with 9 bases between them. CDR3 size: 15 residues. The CDR3 region has the DNA TGTGCCAGCAGACTTCTTAGCTCCTATAATTCACCCCTCCACTTT. Protein product: CASRLLSSYNSPLHF.

In its sample, this clonotype was seen a few times. V and J are TRBV7-2 and TRBJ1-2; 8 nucleotides agree with TRBD1. This CDR3 has 16 amino acids. The trim removed 7 bases at V and 0 bases at J, leaving 10 bases unmatched. In germline, CDR1 is SGHTA, CDR2 FQGNSA. CDR3 sequence: CASTRGRGLTNYGYTF. The CDR3 bases are TGTGCCAGCACTCGGGGCAGGGGGCTAACTAACTATGGCTACACCTTC.

This clonotype has a handful of counts. The gene calls are TRBV2 and TRBJ2-7, with D possibly called TRBD1 or TRBD2 (6 bases each). Germline-derived CDR1 and CDR2 are SNHLY and FYNNEI. V was clipped by 5 bases and J by 3 bases, with 11 bases between them. CDR3 length equals 13 residues. The DNA of the CDR3 is TGTGCCAGCAGTCGGGGGCGACTCTACGAGCAGTACGTC. This gives the protein CASSRGRLYEQYV.

This clonotype was counted ten times or more. This rearrangement joins TRBV20-1 to TRBJ1-1; D is uncertain. The V gene lost 3 bases and the J gene lost 2 bases, with 10 bases spanning the gap. Germline CDR1 reads DFQATT; CDR2 reads SNEGSKA (reference sequence). The CDR3 runs 13 residues. The CDR3 region has the DNA TGCAGTGCTAGTCTCCAGGCCAACACTGAAGCTTTCTTT. This gives the protein CSASLQANTEAFF.

This clonotype was detected ten times or more. The gene calls are TRBV20-1 and TRBJ2-1, with TRBD1 matching over 9 bases. Germline V lookup: CDR1 DFQATT, CDR2 SNEGSKA (reference sequence). The CDR3 consists of 13 residues. The CDR3 DNA sequence: TGCAGGGTAACAGGGGGCTCGTACAATGAGCAGTTCTTC. This gives the protein CRVTGGSYNEQFF.

This clonotype occurred many times. This chain links TRBV5-1 with TRBJ2-3, with D maybe TRBD2 (6 bases). Trimming took 1 base from V and 2 from J, leaving 20 bases between them. Per the germline V gene, CDR1 is SGHRS and CDR2 is YFSETQ. The CDR3 loop spans 18 amino acids. The CDR3, as DNA: TGCGCCAGCAGCTTGTTGGGGCTAGAGATGGGACTCACAGATACGCAGTATTTT. Translation gives CASSLLGLEMGLTDTQYF. The full variable domain, with the rest looked up from reference TRBV5-1 and TRBJ2-3, is KAGVTQTPRYLIKTRGQQVTLSCSPISGHRSVSWYQQTPGQGLQFLFEYFSETQRNKGNFPGRFSGRQFSNSRSEMNVSTLELGDSALYLCASSLLGLEMGLTDTQYFGPGTRLTVL.

This clonotype was picked up a small number of times. CDR3 loop: CASSPIGQVEQYV. CDR3 coding DNA: TGTGCCAGCTCACCCATAGGACAGGTCGAGCAGTACGTC. V gene TRBV18 combines with J gene TRBJ2-7; TRBD1 matches at 7 bases. CDR1 and CDR2 (germline): KGHSH, LQKENI. With V trimmed by 3 bases and J by 6 bases, 5 bases remained unmatched. CDR3 length: 13 amino acids.